The text below deals with one TCR beta chain. As yet, its antigen is unknown. CDR1 SGHAT and CDR2 FQNNGV come from the germline V gene. With V trimmed by 6 bases and J by 3 bases, 6 bases remained unmatched. CDR3 size: 15 residues. The data were taken from a study of naive and memory T cell subsets. General study results and limits: Possibly reflecting memory cells re-expressing CD45RA, a few larger clonotypes occurred in naive repertoires, especially CD8. In naive cells, over 90% of TCR sequences were seen only once.

An equimolar mix of two oligonucleotides served as the beta constant-region primer for TRBC1 and TRBC2. Four rounds of PCR amplified the ligated cDNA using nested alpha and beta constant-region primers plus SP2. MiXCR, run by TCRdb on the UMI-ligation and nested PCR reads, gives a single entry per CDR3 protein. The table shows roughly 100,000 distinct CDR3 sequences, with 14% occurring only once. Material: naive CD8+ T cells from blood. The origin of this receptor is a human donor in good health. The rearrangement uses TRBV11-2 and TRBJ2-1; 9 bases match TRBD2. CDR3 residues: CASRSPSGIYNEQFF. The CDR3 nucleotides are TGTGCCAGCAGGTCCCCTAGCGGGATCTACAATGAGCAGTTCTTC.